This T cell receptor (beta chain) was captured in a study of shared clonotypes between healthy human individuals. Germline-derived CDR1 and CDR2 are MNHEY and SMNVEV (reference sequence). The germline V and J ends were trimmed by 3 bases and 3 bases, with 6 bases remaining between them. This CDR3 is built from 12 residues. Terminally differentiated effector memory CD45RA+ cells were excluded from the naive CD8 cells, which were CD45RO-negative and positively selected for CCR7. Some clones are missing from TCRdb's copy, which holds only in-frame ones; the method was immunoSEQ multiplex PCR. This table holds around 560,000 clones, around 96% found once. About this clone itself: This sample includes further DNA sequences coding for the same CDR3.

Material for sequencing was naive CD8+ T cells sorted from blood. The J gene is TRBJ2-7, the V gene TRBV27; no firm D call. The sequence was collected from a woman younger than 45 in good health. In nucleotides, the CDR3 is TGTGCCAGCAGTTTGTCGGGCTACGAGCAGTACTTC. This encodes CASSLSGYEQYF.